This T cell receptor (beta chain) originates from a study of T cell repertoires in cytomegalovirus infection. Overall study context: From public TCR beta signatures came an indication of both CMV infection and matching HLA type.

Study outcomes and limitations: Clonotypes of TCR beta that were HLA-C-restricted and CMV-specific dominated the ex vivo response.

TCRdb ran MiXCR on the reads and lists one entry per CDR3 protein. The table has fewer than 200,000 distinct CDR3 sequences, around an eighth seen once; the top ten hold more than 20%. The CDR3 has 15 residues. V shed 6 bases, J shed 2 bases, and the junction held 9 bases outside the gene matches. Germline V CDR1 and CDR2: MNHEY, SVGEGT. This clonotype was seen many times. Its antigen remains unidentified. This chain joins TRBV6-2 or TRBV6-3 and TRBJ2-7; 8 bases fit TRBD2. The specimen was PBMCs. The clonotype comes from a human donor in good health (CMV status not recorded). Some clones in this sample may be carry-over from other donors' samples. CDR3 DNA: TGTGCCAGCAGCCAAGGGGCGGGAGGAACCTACGAGCAGTACTTC. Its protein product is CASSQGAGGTYEQYF.